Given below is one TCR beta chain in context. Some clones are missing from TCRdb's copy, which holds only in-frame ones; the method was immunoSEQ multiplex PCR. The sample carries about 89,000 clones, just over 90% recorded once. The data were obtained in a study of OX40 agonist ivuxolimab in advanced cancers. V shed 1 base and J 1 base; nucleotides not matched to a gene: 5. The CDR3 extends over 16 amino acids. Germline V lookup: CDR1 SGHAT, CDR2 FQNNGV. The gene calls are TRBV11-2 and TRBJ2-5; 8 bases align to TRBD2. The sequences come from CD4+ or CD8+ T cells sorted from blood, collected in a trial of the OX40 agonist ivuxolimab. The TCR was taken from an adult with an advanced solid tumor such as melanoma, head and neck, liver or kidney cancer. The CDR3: CASSLGAGGAQETQYF. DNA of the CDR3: TGTGCCAGCAGCTTAGGGGCCGGGGGGGCCCAAGAGACCCAGTACTTC.